This TCR beta chain was recovered during a study of T-cell memory formation after mild COVID-19. Study conclusions and caveats: Proof of SARS-CoV-2 specificity was absent for the second-wave clones that crested on day 37. Cross-reactive memory apparently joined, as some responding clones appeared in pre-infection memory.

This CDR3 comprises 14 residues. V was pared by 3 bases and J by 7 bases, with 10 bases between. This clonotype was seen only a few times. What it binds is not known. TCRdb fed the 5' RACE reads into MiXCR, producing one record per CDR3 protein. The table shows around 250,000 distinct CDR3 sequences, with around 15% occurring only once. This TCR was recovered from a man between 18 and 29 years old who had mild COVID-19 (a few samples of this study predate the infection). Cell type and time point are not known. J is TRBJ1-6 and V is TRBV12-3 or TRBV12-4; D possibly corresponds to TRBD1 (6 bases). Sequencing used PBMCs or a T cell subset sorted from them (not recorded which). The CDR3 DNA reads as TGTGCCAGCAGTTTCCAGGGGAGGAATTCACCCCTCCACTTT. It translates to CASSFQGRNSPLHF.